This TCR beta chain stems from a study of identical twins. This clonotype was recorded many times. One entry per CDR3 protein, called by TCRdb with MiXCR from the 5' RACE reads. Among about 700,000 distinct CDR3 sequences listed, around 6% were seen once. This CDR3 region has 13 residues. V lost 5 bases and J 5 bases, leaving 9 bases between the germline ends. Germline V gives CDR1 SGHAT, CDR2 FQNNGV. The material sequenced was naive T cells sorted from blood. The sequence was obtained from a man in his late teens or twenties in good health. J is TRBJ1-4 and V is TRBV11-2, with D perhaps matching TRBD1 (6 bases). The CDR3 loop is CASSTTGNEKLFF. CDR3 sequence (DNA): TGTGCCAGCAGCACAACAGGGAATGAAAAACTGTTTTTT.